One TCR beta chain is described in this entry. The data were taken from a study of shared clonotypes between healthy human individuals. The CDR3 covers 13 residues. Germline CDR1 reads SGHTA; CDR2 reads FQGTGA. V dropped 3 bases and J dropped 7 bases, with 11 bases sitting between them. As defined, naive CD8 cells were CD45RO-negative and positively selected for CCR7, with terminally differentiated effector memory CD45RA+ cells excluded. The table came from immunoSEQ multiplex PCR; TCRdb's copy has only in-frame clones and leaves some out. This table has more than 600,000 clones, 90% to 95% appearing once.

This sequence originates from a man aged 30 to 39 in good health. Sequenced input: naive CD8+ T cells sorted from blood. The gene calls are TRBV7-3 and TRBJ2-3, with unresolved D. The CDR3 loop reads CASSLDGVNTQYF. CDR3 nucleotide sequence: TGTGCCAGCAGCTTGGACGGAGTTAATACGCAGTATTTT.